The clone carrying this T cell receptor (beta chain) appeared many times. Its specificity is not known. The data derive from a study of shared clonotypes between healthy human individuals. Notes on the study in general: Exclusively blood specimens were collected; tissue repertoires likely differ.

The CDR3 runs to 14 residues. Trimming removed 1 base from V and 3 bases from J, with 10 bases in between. Looked up from germline, CDR1 is LNHNV and CDR2 is YYDKDF (reference sequence). This was a deep-level run. Sequencing used immunoSEQ multiplex PCR; TCRdb keeps in-frame clones, though not all of them. This sample yields about 600,000 clones, of which around 77% are seen a single time; around 12% belongs to the top ten. Genomic DNA of unsorted samples came from 85 million to 95 million PBMCs. The genes are TRBV15 and TRBJ2-7, with D possibly matching TRBD1 (6 bases). The source is a woman aged 40 to 50 in good health. Some clones in this sample may be carry-over from other donors' samples. Material: PBMCs. The CDR3 nucleotides are TGTGCCACCAGCAGAGCCGGGACATACTACGAGCAGTACTTC. Translating it yields CATSRAGTYYEQYF.